This T cell receptor beta chain appears in the sequencing data of a study of response to subunit inactivated influenza vaccine (dated by TCRdb to between 2017 and 2018). Some background on the complete study: Deep quantitative profiling of the T cell receptor repertoire was used in the study to follow responses to a trivalent subunit inactivated influenza vaccine.

This clonotype was observed a few times. It has no known antigen specificity. No base quality information exists; no much larger clone differs at one position. From cysteine to phenylalanine, the CDR3 is 13 amino acids long. The entry retains the CDR3 DNA only, 39 bases that are in frame from base 1. The germline V gene provides CDR1 SGHTA and CDR2 FQGNSA. V loses 5 bases, J loses 6 bases, and the germline ends lie 11 bases apart. Points the paper makes about the study in general: The authors suggested that each seasonal influenza vaccination may recruit only a limited number of new T cells.

The method behind the library was RT-PCR. Sequencing was carried out with an Illumina HiSeq 2500. The raw public reads went through TCRdb reprocessing: fastp at Q25, MiXCR clone calling, in-frame beta chains kept. Every CDR3 protein is listed once, alongside the most common genes and DNA of its rows. The sample data list about 520,000 distinct CDR3 sequences, and roughly 7.6% of these were observed just once. Together, the top ten hold 13% of the sample. This clonotype was sampled from a man between 45 and 75 years old who received an inactivated influenza vaccine. Donor details come from another sample of the same person, matched by shared clones. The sequences come from PBMCs from blood, collected about 23 months after vaccination. The sequence links TRBV7-2 to TRBJ2-4; a tentative D call is TRBD1 (5 bases match). The CDR3 reads as follows: CASSPGSLNIQYF. The nucleotide sequence is given as TGTGCCAGCAGCCCAGGGTCTCTAAACATTCAGTACTTC.